Detailed here is one T cell receptor beta chain. What it recognizes is unknown. This record belongs to a study of Ad26.COV2.S vaccination and SARS-CoV-2 variants. General study findings and limits: Vaccine recipients posted higher spike-specific TCR breadth than their placebo counterparts.

The table came from immunoSEQ multiplex PCR; TCRdb's copy has only in-frame clones and leaves some out. The sample carries over 450,000 clones, roughly nine tenths recorded once. The V gene lost 7 bases and the J gene lost 3 bases, with 13 bases spanning the gap. The germline gives CDR1 SGHRS, CDR2 YFSETQ. CDR3 length: 14 residues. Treatment denoted: over 15 received Ad26.COV2.S at low or high dose, single or two shots; five or six received placebo; per-sample allocation not given. The samples were gathered on day 63 after the first injection of vaccine or placebo. The sequenced sample was peripheral blood, obtained in a trial of Ad26.COV2.S vaccine versus placebo. The chain joins TRBV5-1 to TRBJ2-2, with D unresolved. This TCR was recovered from a person aged 18-60 years who received the Ad26.COV2.S COVID-19 vaccine or a placebo. In DNA, the CDR3 is TGCGCCAGCCAAGGGTCGACGGACACCGGGGAGCTGTTTTTT. It codes for CASQGSTDTGELFF.